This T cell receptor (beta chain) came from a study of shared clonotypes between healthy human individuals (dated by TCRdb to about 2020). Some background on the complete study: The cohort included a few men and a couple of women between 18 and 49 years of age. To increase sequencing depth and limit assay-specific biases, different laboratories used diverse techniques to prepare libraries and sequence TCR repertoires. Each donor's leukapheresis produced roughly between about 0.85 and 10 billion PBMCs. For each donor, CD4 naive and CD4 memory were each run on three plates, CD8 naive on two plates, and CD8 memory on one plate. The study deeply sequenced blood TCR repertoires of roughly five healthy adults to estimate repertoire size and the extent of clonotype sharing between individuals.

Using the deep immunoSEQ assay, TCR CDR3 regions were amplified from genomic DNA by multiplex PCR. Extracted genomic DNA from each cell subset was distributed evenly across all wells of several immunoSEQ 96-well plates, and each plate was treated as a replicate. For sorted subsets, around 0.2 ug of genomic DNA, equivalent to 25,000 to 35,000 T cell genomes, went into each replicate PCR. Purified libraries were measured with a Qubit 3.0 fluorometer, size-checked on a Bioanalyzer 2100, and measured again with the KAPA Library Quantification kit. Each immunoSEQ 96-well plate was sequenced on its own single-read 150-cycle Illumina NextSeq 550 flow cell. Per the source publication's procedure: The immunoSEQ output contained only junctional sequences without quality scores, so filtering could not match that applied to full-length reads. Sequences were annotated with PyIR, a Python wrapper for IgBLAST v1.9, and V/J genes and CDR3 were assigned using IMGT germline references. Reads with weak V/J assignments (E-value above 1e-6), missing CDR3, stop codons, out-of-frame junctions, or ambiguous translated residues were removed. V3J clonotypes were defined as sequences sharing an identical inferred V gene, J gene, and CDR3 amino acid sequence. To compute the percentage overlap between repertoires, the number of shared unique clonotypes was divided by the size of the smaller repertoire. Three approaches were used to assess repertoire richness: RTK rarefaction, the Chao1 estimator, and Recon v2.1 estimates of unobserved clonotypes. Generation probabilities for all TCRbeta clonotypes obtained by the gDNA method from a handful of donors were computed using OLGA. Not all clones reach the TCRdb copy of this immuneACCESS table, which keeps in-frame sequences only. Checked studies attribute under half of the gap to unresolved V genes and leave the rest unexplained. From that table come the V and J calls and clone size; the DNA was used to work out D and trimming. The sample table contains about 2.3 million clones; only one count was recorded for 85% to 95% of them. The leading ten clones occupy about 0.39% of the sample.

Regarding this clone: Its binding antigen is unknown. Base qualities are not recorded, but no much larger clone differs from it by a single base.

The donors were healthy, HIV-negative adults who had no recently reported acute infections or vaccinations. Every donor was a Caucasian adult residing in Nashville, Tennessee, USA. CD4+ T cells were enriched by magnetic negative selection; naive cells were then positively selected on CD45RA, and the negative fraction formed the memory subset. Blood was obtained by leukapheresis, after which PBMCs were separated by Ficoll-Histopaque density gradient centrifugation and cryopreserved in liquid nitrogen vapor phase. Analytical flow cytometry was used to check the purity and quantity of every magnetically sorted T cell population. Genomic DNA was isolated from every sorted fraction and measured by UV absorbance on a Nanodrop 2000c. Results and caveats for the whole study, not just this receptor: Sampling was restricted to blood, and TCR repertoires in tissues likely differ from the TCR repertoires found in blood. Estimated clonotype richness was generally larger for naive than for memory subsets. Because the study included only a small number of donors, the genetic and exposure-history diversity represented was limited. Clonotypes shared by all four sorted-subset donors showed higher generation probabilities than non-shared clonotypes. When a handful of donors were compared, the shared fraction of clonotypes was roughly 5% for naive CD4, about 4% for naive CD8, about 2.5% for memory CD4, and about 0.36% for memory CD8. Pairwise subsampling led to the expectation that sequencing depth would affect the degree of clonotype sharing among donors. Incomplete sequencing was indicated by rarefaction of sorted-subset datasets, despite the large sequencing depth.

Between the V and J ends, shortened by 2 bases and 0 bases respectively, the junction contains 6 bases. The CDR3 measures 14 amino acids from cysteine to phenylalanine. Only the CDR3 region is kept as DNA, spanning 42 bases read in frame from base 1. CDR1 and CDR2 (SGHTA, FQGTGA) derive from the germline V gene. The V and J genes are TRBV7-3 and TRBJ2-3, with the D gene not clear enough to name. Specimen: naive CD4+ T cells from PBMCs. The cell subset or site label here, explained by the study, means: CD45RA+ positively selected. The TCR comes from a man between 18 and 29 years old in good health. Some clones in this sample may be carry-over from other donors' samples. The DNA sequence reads TGTGCCAGCAGCTTATTTTCTAGCACAGATACGCAGTATTTT. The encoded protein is CASSLFSSTDTQYF.